Reported below is one T cell receptor beta chain. The antigen is undetermined. This record comes from a study of CD8 T cells in ankylosing spondylitis. Notes on the study in general: Clones linked with disease were CD8+ and fairly uncommon in the peripheral blood. There was a TCR beta motif, made of several highly homologous variants, that appeared characteristic of ankylosing spondylitis blood.

Trimming removed 2 bases at V and 7 bases at J, with 9 bases between. From germline, CDR1 is MDHEN and CDR2 SYDVKM. This CDR3 is 13 amino acids long. In making TCR beta libraries, quantitative 5'-RACE with molecular barcodes was used. TCRdb independently ran MiXCR on the 5' RACE reads; one entry per CDR3 protein. The sample gives under 450,000 distinct CDR3 sequences, about 15% of which show up once; approximately 1% is in the top ten. The chain uses TRBV28 and TRBJ2-1; D is possibly TRBD2 (5 bases). The source of this sequence is a male donor with ankylosing spondylitis. Material for sequencing was blood, either unsorted or a sorted T cell fraction (not recorded which). The CDR3 spells CASSLGSRNEQFF. CDR3 in DNA: TGTGCCAGCAGTTTAGGGAGTAGGAATGAGCAGTTCTTC.